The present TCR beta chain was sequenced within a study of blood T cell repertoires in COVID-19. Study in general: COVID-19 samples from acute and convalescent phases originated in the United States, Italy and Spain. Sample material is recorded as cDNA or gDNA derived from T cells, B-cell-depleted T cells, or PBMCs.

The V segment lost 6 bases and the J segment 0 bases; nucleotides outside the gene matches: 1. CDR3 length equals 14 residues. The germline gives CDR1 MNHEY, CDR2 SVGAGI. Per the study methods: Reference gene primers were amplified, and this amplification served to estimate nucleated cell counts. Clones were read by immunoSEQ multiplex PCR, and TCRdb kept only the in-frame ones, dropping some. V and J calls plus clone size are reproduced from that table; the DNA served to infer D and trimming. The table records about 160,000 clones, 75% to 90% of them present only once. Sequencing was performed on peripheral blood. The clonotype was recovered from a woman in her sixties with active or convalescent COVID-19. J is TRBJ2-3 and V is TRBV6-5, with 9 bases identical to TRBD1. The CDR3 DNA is TGTGCCAGCAGCGGACAGGGGAGCACAGATACGCAGTATTTT. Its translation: CASSGQGSTDTQYF.